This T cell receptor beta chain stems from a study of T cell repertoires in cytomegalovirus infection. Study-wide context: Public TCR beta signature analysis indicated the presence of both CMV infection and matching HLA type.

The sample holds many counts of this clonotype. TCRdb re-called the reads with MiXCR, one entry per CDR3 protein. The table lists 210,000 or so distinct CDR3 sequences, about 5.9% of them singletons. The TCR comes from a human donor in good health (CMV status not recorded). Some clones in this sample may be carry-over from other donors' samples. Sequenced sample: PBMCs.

The CDR3 bases are TGTGCCAGCAGTTACTCGGGGGTTTTGGAGCAGTTCTTC. This gives the protein CASSYSGVLEQFF. V and J are TRBV6-5 and TRBJ2-1; D possibly matches TRBD1 or TRBD2 (5 bases each). CDR1 is MNHEY, CDR2 SVGAGI, per germline. The CDR3 totals 13 residues. The V gene lost 0 bases and the J gene lost 10 bases, with 10 bases spanning the gap.